This T cell receptor (beta chain) was captured by sequencing in a study of T-cell reconstitution after alpha-beta-depleted transplantation in children. This clonotype occurred many times. Preparation of the TCRbeta library used unique molecular identifiers. Using its own MiXCR run on the PCR reads, TCRdb lists one record per CDR3 protein. Of around 670,000 distinct CDR3 sequences in the sample, 10% to 15% were seen once. The CDR3 covers 11 residues. Germline CDR1 is SEHNR and CDR2 is FQNEAQ (reference sequence). Trimming cost V 7 bases and J 1 base, with 4 bases left between them. This sequence joins TRBV7-9 and TRBJ2-5; no reliable D call. Sequencing was performed on PBMCs, taken before TCRalphabeta/CD19-depleted stem cell transplant. The receptor's source is a girl aged 2-10 years with congenital amegakaryocytic thrombocytopenia, due to receive a stem cell transplant. The CDR3 protein is CASTLQETQYF. DNA for the CDR3: TGTGCCAGCACCCTCCAAGAGACCCAGTACTTC.